This T cell receptor beta chain was sequenced in a study of blood T cell repertoires in COVID-19 (dated by TCRdb to 2020 to 2022). With regard to the full study: The collaborator samples originated in the United States, Italy and Spain and spanned the acute and convalescent phases of COVID-19. Samples came from the ongoing ImmuneRACE study (first 160 participants) plus 1,254 subjects from 6 global collaborators. The prospective study material was composed of cDNA or gDNA derived from T cells, B-cell-depleted T cells, or PBMCs. Subjects who had been exposed to COVID-19, were actively infected with it, or had recovered from it provided the deeply sampled blood TCRbeta repertoires that made up the dataset. A de-identified subject ID, COVID-19 status, age in years and sex were almost always included in the sample metadata. The repertoires were made available in a free public database intended to serve as a resource for research on the immune response to SARS-CoV-2. Where available, HLA class I and class II types were taken from metadata supplied by the sample provider and were not determined by assay-based typing.

TCRbeta CDR3 regions were amplified from genomic DNA by means of the immunoSEQ Assay, a bias-controlled multiplex PCR. The original pipeline was this. Nucleated cell counts per sample were estimated from amplification of reference gene primers within the assay. Sequence reads were collapsed and filtered to measure the absolute abundance of every unique TCRbeta CDR3 rearrangement. For each sample, productive Simpson clonality was calculated as the square root of Simpson's diversity index over productive rearrangements. TCRdb carries this immuneACCESS record with in-frame sequences only. Its versions omit some clonotypes, under half of them owing to an unresolved V gene in the studies checked, with the rest unexplained. The V and J calls and clone size were taken over from that table, and D and trimming were inferred from the DNA. The sample includes more than 120,000 clones, with about nine tenths observed a single time. The ten top clones hold around 1.5% of the sample.

Trimming takes 8 bases off V and 5 bases off J; junction bases not matched to a gene: 12. Inclusive of the bounding cysteine and phenylalanine, the CDR3 is 15 residues long. Kept here is only the CDR3 DNA, which spans 45 bases and is read in frame from base 1. In its sample, this clone was seen once. No antigen is known for it. The record has no base qualities; no much larger clone is one base away. The full study reports these points: How much clinical and demographic metadata was included differed by source and by participant, and the metadata was provided uncurated.

Collaborating institutions collected whole blood in K2EDTA tubes following their own protocols. For TCRbeta analysis, collaborator samples were shipped as frozen whole blood, as isolated PBMCs, or as DNA extracted from either sample type. The origin of this receptor is a human donor in a cohort sampled during active COVID-19. The chain is assembled from TRBV23-1 and TRBJ2-3; 8 central bases correspond to TRBD2. TRBV23-1 is labeled an ORF, and its function is uncertain. Sequenced sample: peripheral blood. The nucleotide sequence is given as TGCGCCAGCGGAGTAAGGGGCGGGGGGAAAGATACGCAGTATTTT. The translation is CASGVRGGGKDTQYF.